This TCR beta chain was sequenced during a study of breast tumors, draining lymph nodes, adjacent tissues. In this sample, this clonotype turned up a few times. TCRdb used MiXCR to reprocess the multiplex PCR reads, holding one entry per CDR3 protein. Found here are 150,000 to 200,000 distinct CDR3 sequences, roughly 31% of them singletons; the top ten hold roughly 4%. Axillary draining lymph nodes of breast cancer patients supplied the node samples. The CDR3 length is 14 residues. The V end lost 3 bases, the J end lost 4 bases, and 15 bases lay between the germline ends. Germline V gene lookup returns CDR1 GTSNPN and CDR2 SVGIG (reference sequence).

The chain couples TRBV30 to TRBJ2-5; weak D call: TRBD1 (5 bases). Sequencing used axillary lymph node tissue. The receptor's source is a female donor with breast cancer. Some clones in this sample may be carry-over from other donors' samples. The CDR3 nucleotides are TGTGCCTGGAGCCCCTCTAGGGGCCGAGAGACCCAGTACTTC. It specifies CAWSPSRGRETQYF.